This T cell receptor beta chain originates from a study of blood T cells in healthy people across ages. Study results and caveats: Whereas aged donors had fewer naive CD4+ cells, long-lived donors had more of them and higher diversity.

This clonotype was found a few times. Its antigen remains unidentified. This CDR3 spans 13 amino acids. Germline CDR1 SGHDN, CDR2 FVKESK. Trimming cost V 3 bases and J 8 bases, with 11 bases left between them. RNA extraction gave at least 5.5 micrograms of total RNA per sample. The use of a sample-barcoded 5' primer and a J-beta primer mix characterized a second PCR of about 7 to 12 cycles. Every molecule of cDNA carried a tag from a template-switch adaptor with 12 random nucleotides. TCRdb called the 5' RACE reads again in MiXCR, with one record for every CDR3 protein. The sample shows 1.5 million to 2 million distinct CDR3 sequences, 28% of them seen only once.

Sample: blood. This clonotype originated in a woman aged 30 to 39 in good health. The chain recombines TRBV14 with TRBJ2-1; D uncertain. CDR3 amino acids: CASSQVPGDEQFF. The CDR3 region has the DNA TGTGCCAGCAGCCAGGTTCCAGGCGATGAGCAGTTCTTC.